This T cell receptor (beta chain) was sequenced in a study of breast tumors, draining lymph nodes, adjacent tissues. One entry per CDR3 protein results from TCRdb running MiXCR on the multiplex PCR reads. This table holds roughly 130,000 distinct CDR3 sequences, roughly 33% found once. This clonotype showed up just a few times. Its antigen is still unknown. One end of the junction is discordant with germline, which a read error may explain. CDR1 MNHEY and CDR2 SVGEGT come from the germline V gene. The CDR3 is 14 residues long. Samples came from axillary lymph nodes draining the breast cancer. Notes on the study in general: Compared with lymph nodes, tumors were less diverse; compared with nontumor tissue, more. Data only fit, rather than demonstrated, lymph node origin of most tumor T cells. Luminal-like breast cancer showed significantly higher tumor–nontumor repertoire similarity than basal-like.

The sequenced material came from axillary lymph node tissue. The rearrangement joins TRBV6-2 or TRBV6-3 to TRBJ1-5; D remains ambiguous. This TCR was recovered from a female donor with breast cancer. Some clones in this sample may be carry-over from other donors' samples. The CDR3 sequence is CASSHSSLNQPQHF. CDR3 DNA sequence: TGTGCCAGCAGTCACTCGTCGTTAAATCAGCCCCAGCATTTT.